These T cell receptor beta chains were read from a single sample in a study of Graves' ophthalmopathy and Graves' hyperthyroidism. TCRdb redid the calling of the multiplex PCR reads with MiXCR, one entry per CDR3 protein. Of around 1,000,000 distinct CDR3 sequences in the sample, about two fifths were seen once. The sequenced sample was peripheral blood or thyroid tissue (not recorded which). These receptor sequences come from an adult man with Graves' hyperthyroidism. The CDR3 runs from the conserved cysteine through the conserved F or W. The D gene is left open where the match is weak. Rows give clone size only sometimes, using once, few, many, or a class for an expanded clone.

.	TRBJ2-5	TRBV11-2	.	CASSGTPVMAGTQYF	TGTGCCAGCAGCGGCACCCCGGTTATGGCCGGGACCCAGTACTTC
many	TRBJ1-1	TRBV5-1	.	CASSLNGPAFF	TGCGCCAGCAGCTTGAACGGCCCGGCTTTCTTT
.	TRBJ1-2	TRBV19	.	CASSTGTPGCTF	TGTGCCAGTAGTACCGGGACTCCAGGCTGCACCTTC
many	TRBJ1-4	TRBV7-7	.	CASSRGMAGNEKLFF	TGTGCCAGCAGCCGCGGAATGGCGGGGAATGAAAAACTGTTTTTT
.	TRBJ2-3	TRBV25-1	TRBD2	CASSESTLLAGRTDTQYF	TGTGCCAGCAGTGAATCCACGCTTCTAGCGGGACGCACAGATACGCAGTATTTT
.	TRBJ2-7	TRBV10-2	.	CASSPPAGKEVYEQYF	TGTGCCAGCTCACCACCGGCAGGGAAAGAAGTCTACGAGCAGTACTTC
.	TRBJ2-7	TRBV20-1	TRBD2	CSAIQLAGGYEQYF	TGCAGTGCTATTCAACTAGCGGGAGGCTACGAGCAGTACTTC
.	TRBJ2-6	TRBV29-1	TRBD1	CSANSPGQGAGANVLTF	TGCAGCGCCAACTCGCCGGGACAGGGGGCTGGGGCCAACGTCCTGACTTTC
many	TRBJ2-7	TRBV20-1	.	CSARVFQDIWYEQYF	TGCAGTGCTAGGGTGTTTCAGGACATCTGGTACGAGCAGTACTTC
few	TRBJ1-5	TRBV12-3/TRBV12-4	.	CASNAEGRNQPQHF	TGTGCCAGCAACGCTGAGGGGAGGAATCAGCCCCAGCATTTT
.	TRBJ2-2	TRBV29-1	.	CSVGGHGELFF	TGCAGCGTTGGAGGTCACGGGGAGCTGTTTTTT
.	TRBJ1-2	TRBV11-2	.	CASSDAVGYGYTF	TGTGCCAGTAGTGACGCCGTCGGCTATGGCTACACCTTC
few	TRBJ1-2	TRBV29-1	.	CSASSPEGGGRYGYTF	TGCAGCGCCAGCAGCCCCGAGGGAGGAGGACGATATGGCTACACCTTC
.	TRBJ1-5	TRBV12-3/TRBV12-4	.	CASSLDREINQPQHF	TGTGCCAGCAGTTTAGACAGGGAAATAAATCAGCCCCAGCATTTT
.	TRBJ1-1	TRBV29-1	.	CSVVGTGEAFF	TGCAGCGTTGTCGGGACCGGCGAAGCTTTCTTT
many	TRBJ2-5	TRBV24-1	TRBD2	CATSDLPSGRSQEAQYF	TGTGCCACCAGTGATTTGCCTAGCGGGAGGTCCCAAGAGGCCCAGTACTTC
many	TRBJ1-2	TRBV24-1	.	CATSDSFLGYTF	TGTGCCACCAGTGATTCTTTCCTTGGCTACACCTTC
many	TRBJ2-5	TRBV12-3/TRBV12-4	.	CASSLGAAGMGETQYF	TGTGCCAGCAGTTTAGGGGCTGCAGGGATGGGAGAGACCCAGTACTTC
many	TRBJ1-3	TRBV7-2	.	CASSLGAGLGGNTIYF	TGTGCCAGCAGCTTAGGGGCGGGTCTGGGTGGAAACACCATATATTTT
.	TRBJ2-5	TRBV20-1	TRBD1	CSAGQGAMETQYF	TGCAGTGCTGGACAGGGGGCGATGGAGACCCAGTACTTC
.	TRBJ2-6	TRBV19	TRBD1	CASSVGQALGANVLTF	TGTGCCAGTAGTGTAGGACAGGCCCTTGGGGCCAACGTCCTGACTTTC
many	TRBJ1-6	TRBV13	.	CASSLLTDPYNSPLHF	TGTGCCAGCAGCTTACTTACGGACCCCTATAATTCACCCCTCCACTTT
many	TRBJ2-5	TRBV29-1	TRBD2	CSVATSAVLKETQYF	TGCAGCGTTGCGACTAGCGCGGTCCTCAAAGAGACCCAGTACTTC
many	TRBJ2-7	TRBV5-1	.	CASSSYGYEQYF	TGTGCCAGCAGCAGTTACGGCTACGAGCAGTACTTC
once	TRBJ2-7	TRBV24-1	.	CATQQGATYEQYF	TGTGCCACTCAACAGGGCGCTACCTACGAGCAGTACTTC
.	TRBJ1-1	TRBV10-3	TRBD1	CAGTRGRDTEAFF	TGTGCCGGCACCAGGGGGAGGGACACTGAAGCTTTCTTT
.	TRBJ2-7	TRBV7-9	.	CASSRRATYNEQYF	TGTGCCAGCAGCCGCAGGGCGACCTACAATGAGCAGTACTTC
.	TRBJ2-5	TRBV20-1	.	CSARVVSGQETQYF	TGCAGTGCTAGAGTAGTGAGCGGACAAGAGACCCAGTACTTC
.	TRBJ2-3	TRBV9	TRBD2	CASSAFAGGGTDTQYF	TGTGCCAGCAGCGCCTTTGCGGGAGGAGGCACAGATACGCAGTATTTT
many	TRBJ2-5	TRBV10-1	.	CASSGRLAETQYF	TGCGCCAGCAGTGGTCGGCTAGCGGAGACCCAGTACTTC
few	TRBJ2-2	TRBV7-3	TRBD1	CASSSTGGATGELFF	TGTGCCAGCAGCTCGACAGGGGGCGCCACCGGGGAGCTGTTTTTT